This T cell receptor (beta chain) was found in a study of a mutant IDH1 vaccine in newly diagnosed glioma. This sample's time point: week 5, during vaccination. Mutant IDH1 20-mer peptide, at 300 ug, made up each vaccine dose, with topical imiquimod. The method was immunoSEQ multiplex PCR; TCRdb's version includes in-frame clones alone and lacks a portion of them. The table shows 50,000 to 55,000 clones, with over 75% occurring only once. The CDR3 is made up of 15 amino acids. V dropped 5 bases and J dropped 6; count of bases not matched to a gene: 11. The germline gives CDR1 MNHNS, CDR2 SASEGT. About this clone: The antigen is not known.

The chain employs TRBV6-1 and TRBJ1-2, with TRBD1 matching 8 bases. The specimen was PBMCs, collected from a glioma patient whose treatment included an IDH1 peptide vaccine. The origin of this receptor is a man in his fifties or sixties with glioma. The CDR3 region is CASSPNFGTGDGYTF. DNA of the CDR3: TGTGCCAGCAGTCCCAACTTCGGGACAGGCGATGGCTACACCTTC.